This TCR beta chain was captured in a study of T cell responses to AZD1222 COVID-19 vaccine. General study points: Repertoires were collected only later (after the peak T cell response had occurred). An increase in Spike-specific TCR breadth and depth was observed after two AZD1222 doses. Unmutated variant regions are reportedly the target of nearly half of TCRs that are spike-specific. Recipients of AZD1222 seropositive at baseline numbered only 5 or 6.

V lost 3 bases and J lost 4; bases outside the gene matches: 6. Germline V gene lookup returns CDR1 WNHNN and CDR2 SYGVQD (reference sequence). This CDR3 comprises 16 residues. This clone was observed a few times. Antigen specificity is unknown. Some clones are missing from TCRdb's copy, which holds only in-frame ones; the method was immunoSEQ multiplex PCR. The sample contains around 110,000 clones, roughly 92% of which appear only once. Here the sequenced sample was peripheral blood, taken 28 days after the second AZD1222 dose. This chain connects TRBV10-1 to TRBJ2-3; TRBD2 matches 11 bases. The sequence was obtained from an adult who received the AZD1222 COVID-19 vaccine. The CDR3 spells CASSELAGDGPDTQYF. DNA of the CDR3: TGCGCCAGCAGTGAACTAGCGGGAGACGGCCCAGATACGCAGTATTTT.